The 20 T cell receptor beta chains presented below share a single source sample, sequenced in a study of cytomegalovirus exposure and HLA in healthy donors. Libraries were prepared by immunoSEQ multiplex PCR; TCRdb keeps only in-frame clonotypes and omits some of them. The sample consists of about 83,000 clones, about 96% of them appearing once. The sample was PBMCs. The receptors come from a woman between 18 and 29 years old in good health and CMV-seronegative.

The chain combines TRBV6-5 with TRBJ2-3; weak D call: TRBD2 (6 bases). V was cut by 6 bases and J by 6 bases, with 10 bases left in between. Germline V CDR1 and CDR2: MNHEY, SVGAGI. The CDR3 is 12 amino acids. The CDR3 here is CASRTSGDTQYF. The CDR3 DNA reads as TGTGCCAGCAGGACTAGTGGGGATACGCAGTATTTT.

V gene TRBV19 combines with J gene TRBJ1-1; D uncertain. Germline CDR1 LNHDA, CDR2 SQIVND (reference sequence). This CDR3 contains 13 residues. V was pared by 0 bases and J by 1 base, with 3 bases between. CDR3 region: CASSIERNTEAFF. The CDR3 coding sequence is TGTGCCAGTAGTATAGAGAGGAACACTGAAGCTTTCTTT.

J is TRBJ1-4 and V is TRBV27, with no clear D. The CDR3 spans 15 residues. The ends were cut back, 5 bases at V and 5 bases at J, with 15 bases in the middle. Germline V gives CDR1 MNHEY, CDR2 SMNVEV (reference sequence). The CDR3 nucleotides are TGTGCCAGCAGTCCATTACATCGGGGAAATGAAAAACTGTTTTTT. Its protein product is CASSPLHRGNEKLFF.

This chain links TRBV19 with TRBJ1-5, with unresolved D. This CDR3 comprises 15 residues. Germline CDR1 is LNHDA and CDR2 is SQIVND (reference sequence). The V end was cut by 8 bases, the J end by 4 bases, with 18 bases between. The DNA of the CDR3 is TGTGCCAGTCGTACAAATGAGGGTCGGAATCAGCCCCAGCATTTT. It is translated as CASRTNEGRNQPQHF. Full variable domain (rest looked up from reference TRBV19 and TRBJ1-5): DGGITQSPKYLFRKEGQNVTLSCEQNLNHDAMYWYRQDPGQGLRLIYYSQIVNDFQKGDIAEGYSVSREKKESFPLTVTSAQKNPTAFYLCASRTNEGRNQPQHFGDGTRLSIL.

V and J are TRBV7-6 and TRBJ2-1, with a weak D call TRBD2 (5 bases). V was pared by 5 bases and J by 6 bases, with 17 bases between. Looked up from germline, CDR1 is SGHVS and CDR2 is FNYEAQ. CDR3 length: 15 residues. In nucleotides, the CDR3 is TGTGCCAGCAGCCCGGCCGGGAACGGGCTCAATGAGCAGTTCTTC. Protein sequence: CASSPAGNGLNEQFF.

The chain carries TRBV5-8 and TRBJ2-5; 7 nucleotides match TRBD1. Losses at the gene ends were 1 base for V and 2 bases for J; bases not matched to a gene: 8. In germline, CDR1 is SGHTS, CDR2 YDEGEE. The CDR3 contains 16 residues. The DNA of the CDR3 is TGTGCCAGCAGCTTGTTGGGACAGAACCCTCAAGAGACCCAGTACTTC. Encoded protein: CASSLLGQNPQETQYF.

CDR3 DNA sequence: TGTGCCAGCAGGAAACAGGGTTCTAATGAAAAACTGTTTTTT. This gives the protein CASRKQGSNEKLFF. V and J are TRBV28 and TRBJ1-4; weak D call: TRBD1 (6 bases). Germline CDR1 and CDR2: MDHEN and SYDVKM. V was trimmed by 6 bases and J by 3 bases, leaving 11 bases between them. CDR3 length equals 14 residues.

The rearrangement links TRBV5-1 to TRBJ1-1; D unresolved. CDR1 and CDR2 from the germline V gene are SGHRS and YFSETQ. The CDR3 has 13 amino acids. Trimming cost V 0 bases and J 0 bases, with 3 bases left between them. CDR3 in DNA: TGCGCCAGCAGCTTGGCTGTGAACACTGAAGCTTTCTTT. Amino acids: CASSLAVNTEAFF.

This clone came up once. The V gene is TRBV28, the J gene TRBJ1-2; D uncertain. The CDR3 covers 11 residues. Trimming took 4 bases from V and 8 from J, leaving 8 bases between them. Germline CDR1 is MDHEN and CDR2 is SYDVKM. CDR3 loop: CASSSQYGYTF. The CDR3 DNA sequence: TGTGCCAGCAGTTCCCAGTACGGCTACACCTTC.

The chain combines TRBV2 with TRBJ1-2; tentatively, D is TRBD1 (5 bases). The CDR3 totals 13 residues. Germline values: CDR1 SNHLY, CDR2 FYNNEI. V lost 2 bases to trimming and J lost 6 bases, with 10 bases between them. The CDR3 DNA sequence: TGTGCCAGCAGTGAACAGGGAGGAGATGGCTACACCTTC. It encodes CASSEQGGDGYTF.

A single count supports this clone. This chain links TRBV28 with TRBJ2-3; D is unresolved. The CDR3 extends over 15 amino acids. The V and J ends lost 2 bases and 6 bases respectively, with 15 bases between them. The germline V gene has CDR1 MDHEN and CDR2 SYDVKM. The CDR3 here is CASSLPGPSPDTQYF. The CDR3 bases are TGTGCCAGCAGTTTACCGGGTCCTTCTCCTGATACGCAGTATTTT. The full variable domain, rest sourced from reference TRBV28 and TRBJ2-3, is DVKVTQSSRYLVKRTGEKVFLECVQDMDHENMFWYRQDPGLGLRLIYFSYDVKMKEKGDIPEGYSVSREKKERFSLILESASTNQTSMYLCASSLPGPSPDTQYFGPGTRLTVL.

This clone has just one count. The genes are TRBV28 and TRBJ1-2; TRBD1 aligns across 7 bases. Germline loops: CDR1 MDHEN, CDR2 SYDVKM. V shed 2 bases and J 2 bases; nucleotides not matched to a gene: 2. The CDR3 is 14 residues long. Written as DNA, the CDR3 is TGTGCCAGCAGTTTAGGGGGACAGAACTATGGCTACACCTTC. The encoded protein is CASSLGGQNYGYTF.

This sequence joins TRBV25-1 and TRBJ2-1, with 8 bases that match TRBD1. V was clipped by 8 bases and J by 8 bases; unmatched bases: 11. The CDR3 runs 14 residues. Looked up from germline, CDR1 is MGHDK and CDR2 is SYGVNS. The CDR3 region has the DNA TGTGCCAGCTTGGGAAGACAGGGGTTTGATGAGCAGTTCTTC. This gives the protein CASLGRQGFDEQFF. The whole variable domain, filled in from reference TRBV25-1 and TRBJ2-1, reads EADIYQTPRYLVIGTGKKITLECSQTMGHDKMYWYQQDPGMELHLIHYSYGVNSTEKGDLSSESTVSRIRTEHFPLTLESARPSHTSQYLCASLGRQGFDEQFFGPGTRLTVL.

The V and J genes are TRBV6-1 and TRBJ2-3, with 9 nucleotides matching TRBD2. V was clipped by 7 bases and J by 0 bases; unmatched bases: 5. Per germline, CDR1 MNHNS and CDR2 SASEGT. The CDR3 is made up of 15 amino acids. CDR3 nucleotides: TGTGCCAGCACCCATAGCGGGAGTAGCACAGATACGCAGTATTTT. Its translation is CASTHSGSSTDTQYF.

CDR3 DNA: TGCAGCGCCTTCAACCGGGACAGTGAAGCTTTCTTT. Residues: CSAFNRDSEAFF. V usage is TRBV29-1 and J usage is TRBJ1-1; 7 bases map to TRBD1. V gave up 7 bases and J gave up 7 bases; unmatched junction bases: 9. The germline gives CDR1 SQVTM, CDR2 ANQGSEA. CDR3 length equals 12 residues. The whole variable domain, remainder taken from reference TRBV29-1 and TRBJ1-1, is SAVISQKPSRDICQRGTSLTIQCQVDSQVTMMFWYRQQPGQSLTLIATANQGSEATYESGFVIDKFPISRPNLTFSTLTVSNMSPEDSSIYLCSAFNRDSEAFFGQGTRLTVV.

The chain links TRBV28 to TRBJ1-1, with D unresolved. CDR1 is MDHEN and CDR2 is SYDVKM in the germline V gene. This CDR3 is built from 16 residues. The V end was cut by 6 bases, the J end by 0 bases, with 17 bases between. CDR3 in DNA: TGTGCCAGCAGGGCTACCCACGAGGCGGTGAACACTGAAGCTTTCTTT. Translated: CASRATHEAVNTEAFF. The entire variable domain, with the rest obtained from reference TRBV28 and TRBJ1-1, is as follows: DVKVTQSSRYLVKRTGEKVFLECVQDMDHENMFWYRQDPGLGLRLIYFSYDVKMKEKGDIPEGYSVSREKKERFSLILESASTNQTSMYLCASRATHEAVNTEAFFGQGTRLTVV.

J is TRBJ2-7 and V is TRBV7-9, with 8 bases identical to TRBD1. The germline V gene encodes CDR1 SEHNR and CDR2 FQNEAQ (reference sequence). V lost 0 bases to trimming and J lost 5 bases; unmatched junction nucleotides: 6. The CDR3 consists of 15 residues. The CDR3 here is CASSLARTGTDEQYF. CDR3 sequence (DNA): TGTGCCAGCAGCTTAGCAAGGACAGGGACCGACGAGCAGTACTTC.

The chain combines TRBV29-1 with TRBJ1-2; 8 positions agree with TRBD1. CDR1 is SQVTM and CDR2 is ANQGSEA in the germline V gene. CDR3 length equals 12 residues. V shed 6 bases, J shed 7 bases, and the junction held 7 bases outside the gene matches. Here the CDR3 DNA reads TGCAGCGTCGACCGGGACAGGCTTGGCTACACCTTC. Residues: CSVDRDRLGYTF.

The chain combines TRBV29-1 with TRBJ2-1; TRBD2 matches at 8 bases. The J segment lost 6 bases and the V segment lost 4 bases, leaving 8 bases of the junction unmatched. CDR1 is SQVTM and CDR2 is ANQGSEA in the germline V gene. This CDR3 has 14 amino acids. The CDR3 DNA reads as TGCAGCGTTGGATGGACTAGCCAGGGCAATGAGCAGTTCTTC. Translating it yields CSVGWTSQGNEQFF.

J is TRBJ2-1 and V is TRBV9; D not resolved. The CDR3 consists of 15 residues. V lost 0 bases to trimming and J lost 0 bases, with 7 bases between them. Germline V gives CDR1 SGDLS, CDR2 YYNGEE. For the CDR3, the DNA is TGTGCCAGCAGCGTAGTCTCGGGCTCCTACAATGAGCAGTTCTTC. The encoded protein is CASSVVSGSYNEQFF.